The clone carrying this TCR beta chain was seen at least ten times. What it binds is unknown. TCRdb re-derived calls from the 5' RACE reads in MiXCR, one entry per CDR3 protein. Of under 300,000 distinct CDR3 sequences in the sample, approximately 10% are singletons; the top ten hold around 21%. This CDR3 contains 13 residues. Deletions cut 4 bases from V and 0 bases from J, with 4 bases between. In germline, CDR1 is SGHRS, CDR2 YFSETQ. This sample was taken from a study of T-cell memory formation after mild COVID-19. General study results and limits: Day 15 to 85 contractors were CD4/CD8 balanced; later expanders leaned CD4+.

The TCR originated in a man aged 18-30 years who had mild COVID-19 (a few samples of this study predate the infection). Cell type and time point are not known. The chain joins TRBV5-1 to TRBJ2-2; D remains unclear. The sample comprised PBMCs or a T cell subset sorted from them (not recorded which). The CDR3 DNA reads as TGCGCCAGCAGCCCGCCGAACACCGGGGAGCTGTTTTTT. It translates to CASSPPNTGELFF.